The 9 T cell receptor beta chains reported below all come from one sample, sequenced in a study of technical replicates of blood from a few donors. Produced via immunoSEQ multiplex PCR; TCRdb's table is partial and in-frame only. This sample has around 80,000 clones, with about 94% found just once. The material sequenced was T cells isolated from PBMCs. These receptor sequences come from a human donor in good health.

V gene TRBV7-9 combines with J gene TRBJ2-3; D is possibly TRBD1 (6 bases). Trimming removed 2 bases from V and 4 bases from J, with 10 bases in between. Germline loops: CDR1 SEHNR, CDR2 FQNEAQ (reference sequence). The CDR3 is 14 amino acids. CDR3 in amino acids: CASSLQGSPDTQYF. The CDR3 region has the DNA TGTGCCAGCAGCTTACAGGGGTCTCCAGATACGCAGTATTTT.

This chain connects TRBV6-6 to TRBJ1-4, with 9 bases identical to TRBD1. Germline V lookup: CDR1 MNHNY, CDR2 SVGAGI (reference sequence). V lost 4 bases, J lost 7 bases, and 7 bases stayed unmatched. The CDR3 contains 15 residues. CDR3 coding DNA: TGTGCCAGCAGTTGGGGACAGGGAGGATCTGAAAAACTGTTTTTT. Protein: CASSWGQGGSEKLFF.

This chain connects TRBV6-4 to TRBJ2-1; 13 bases map to TRBD2. Germline trimming cut 6 bases from V and 6 bases from J; bases unmatched to any gene: 5. This CDR3 has 15 residues. Germline V CDR1 and CDR2: MRHNA, SNTAGT. The DNA of the CDR3 is TGTGCCAGCAGCGTGGGACTAGCGGGACTCAATGAGCAGTTCTTC. It codes for CASSVGLAGLNEQFF.

This chain links TRBV28 with TRBJ1-2, with D possibly TRBD1 on 6 matching bases. V lost 3 bases and J lost 0, with 14 bases in between. The CDR3 sequence is 16 residues long. Germline V CDR1 and CDR2: MDHEN, SYDVKM. For the CDR3, the DNA is TGTGCCAGCAGTTTGGTGGACAGAACCTCTAACTATGGCTACACCTTC. Translating it yields CASSLVDRTSNYGYTF.

This chain uses TRBV19 with TRBJ1-2; D is unclear. Per germline, CDR1 LNHDA and CDR2 SQIVND (reference sequence). V was shortened by 3 bases and J by 4 bases, with 9 bases between the two germline ends. The CDR3 covers 13 residues. In nucleotides, the CDR3 is TGTGCCAGTAGTATTCCCGAGGGCTATGGCTACACCTTC. Translating it yields CASSIPEGYGYTF.

The J gene is TRBJ2-5, the V gene TRBV6-4; D may be TRBD2 (5 bases). Between the trimmed V and J ends, which lost 3 bases and 5 bases, there was a span of 16 bases. The CDR3 covers 15 residues. Looked up from germline, CDR1 is MRHNA and CDR2 is SNTAGT. The CDR3 coding sequence is TGTGCCAGCAGTGAGAGAGGAGGTATATGGGAGACCCAGTACTTC. Residues: CASSERGGIWETQYF.

The gene calls are TRBV5-4 and TRBJ2-1; the match to TRBD2 covers 11 bases. Germline CDR1 is SGHNT and CDR2 is YYREEE (reference sequence). The CDR3 has 17 amino acids. V shed 4 bases, J shed 2 bases, and the junction held 8 bases outside the gene matches. The CDR3 reads CASSPDFSGRAYNEQFF. CDR3 nucleotide sequence: TGTGCCAGCAGCCCCGACTTTAGCGGGAGGGCCTACAATGAGCAGTTCTTC.

This chain uses TRBV25-1 with TRBJ1-1, with no clear D. Trimming took off 7 bases at V and 7 bases at J, with 13 bases between the two ends. CDR3 length: 12 amino acids. CDR1 and CDR2 from the germline V gene are MGHDK and SYGVNS. CDR3 DNA: TGTGCCAGCATGAAGACAAGCTATGAAGCTTTCTTT. Protein product: CASMKTSYEAFF. The variable domain in full, with the rest retrieved from reference TRBV25-1 and TRBJ1-1, is EADIYQTPRYLVIGTGKKITLECSQTMGHDKMYWYQQDPGMELHLIHYSYGVNSTEKGDLSSESTVSRIRTEHFPLTLESARPSHTSQYLCASMKTSYEAFFGQGTRLTVV.

The V and J genes are TRBV4-1 and TRBJ2-7; D gene ambiguous. CDR1 is MGHRA, CDR2 YSYEKL, per germline. The CDR3 has 15 residues. V was shortened by 0 bases and J by 4 bases, with 13 bases between the two germline ends. The DNA for the CDR3 is TGCGCCAGCAGCCAAGATAGAGGCTCACTTTACGAGCAGTACTTC. Amino acid sequence: CASSQDRGSLYEQYF.